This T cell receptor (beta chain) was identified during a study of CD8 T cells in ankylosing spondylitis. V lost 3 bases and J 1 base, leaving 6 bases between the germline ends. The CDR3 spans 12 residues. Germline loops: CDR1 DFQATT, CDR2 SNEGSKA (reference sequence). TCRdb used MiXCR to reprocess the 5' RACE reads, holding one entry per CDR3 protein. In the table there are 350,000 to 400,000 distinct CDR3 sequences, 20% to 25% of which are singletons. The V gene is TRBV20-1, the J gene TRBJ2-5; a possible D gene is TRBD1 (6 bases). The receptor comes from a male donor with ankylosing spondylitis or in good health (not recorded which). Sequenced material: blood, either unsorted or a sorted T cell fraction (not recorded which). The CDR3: CSARDSQETQYF. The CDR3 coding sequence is TGCAGTGCTAGGGACAGCCAAGAGACCCAGTACTTC.